This entry lists 5 T cell receptor beta chains sequenced from one sample in a study of shared clonotypes between healthy human individuals. Assay: immunoSEQ multiplex PCR; the TCRdb copy retains only in-frame clones and omits some. The table records 2 million to 2.5 million clones, 85% to 95% of them present only once. The sequenced material came from naive CD4+ T cells from PBMCs. The subset here: CD45RA+ positively selected. The source is a man between 18 and 35 years old in good health. Some clones in this sample may be carry-over from other donors' samples.

A remark on this clone: Additional DNA sequences in this sample encode the identical CDR3. As DNA, the CDR3 is TGCGCCAGCAGCGGAGGGACAGGACCCCAAGAGACCCAGTACTTC. This codes for CASSGGTGPQETQYF. The chain employs TRBV5-1 and TRBJ2-5, with 8 bases lining up with TRBD1. Germline V lookup: CDR1 SGHRS, CDR2 YFSETQ. Trimming took 4 bases from V and 1 from J; bases not matched to a gene: 6. The CDR3 contains 15 residues.

The rearrangement joins TRBV6-1 to TRBJ2-6, with 8 bases fitting TRBD1. The J segment lost 4 bases and the V segment lost 1 base, leaving 9 bases of the junction unmatched. CDR1 and CDR2 from the germline V gene are MNHNS and SASEGT. The CDR3 runs 18 residues. The CDR3 sequence is CASSEGAGGGRGANVLTF. CDR3 nucleotides: TGTGCCAGCAGTGAAGGGGCAGGGGGCGGAAGAGGGGCCAACGTCCTGACTTTC.

The chain links TRBV5-1 to TRBJ2-2, with 8 bases that match TRBD2. The length of the CDR3 is 16 residues. With 1 base clipped from V and 5 bases from J, the junction kept 7 bases outside the gene matches. Per germline, CDR1 SGHRS and CDR2 YFSETQ. CDR3 sequence reads: CASSLWAGGPTGELFF. The CDR3 DNA reads TGCGCCAGCAGCTTGTGGGCGGGAGGTCCGACCGGGGAGCTGTTTTTT.

The chain recombines TRBV10-1 with TRBJ2-6, with 7 bases identical to TRBD2. Germline CDR1 WNHNN, CDR2 SYGVQD (reference sequence). The trim removed 6 bases at V and 1 base at J, leaving 6 bases unmatched. This CDR3 has 16 amino acids. CDR3 sequence (DNA): TGCGCCAGCAGGGGCGGGAGTAAGTCTGGGGCCAACGTCCTGACTTTC. Residues: CASRGGSKSGANVLTF.

The chain has TRBV2 and TRBJ2-3; D remains unclear. Trimming stripped 6 bases from V and 4 bases from J, with 8 bases between. CDR3 length: 12 amino acids. Germline V lookup: CDR1 SNHLY, CDR2 FYNNEI. CDR3 nucleotide sequence: TGTGCCAGCAGAAGGGTACCAGATACGCAGTATTTT. Translated: CASRRVPDTQYF.